This T cell receptor beta chain originates from a study of CD8 T cells in Susac syndrome. The controls, all healthy donors, were matched for age and sex. Reverse transcription of roughly 0.45 to 1 ug RNA used random hexamers. Amplification of the TCR beta CDR3 was carried out by immunoSEQ multiplex PCR, which spanned a total of 54 Vbeta and 13 Jbeta segments. Each CDR3 protein gets one entry after TCRdb re-called the immunoSEQ multiplex PCR reads with MiXCR. The table shows about 84,000 distinct CDR3 sequences, with about 93% occurring only once. Germline lookup yields CDR1 MNHEY and CDR2 SVGEGT. The V end lost 4 bases, the J end lost 1 base, and 13 bases lay between the germline ends. The CDR3 is 15 residues long.

V usage is TRBV6-2 or TRBV6-3 and J usage is TRBJ1-1; perhaps TRBD1 as D (6 bases). This clonotype was obtained from a human donor in good health. What was sequenced was CD8+ T cells from PBMCs. This CDR3 reads CASSSRTAPNTEAFF. The CDR3 coding sequence is TGTGCCAGCAGTTCAAGGACAGCGCCGAACACTGAAGCTTTCTTT.